This T cell receptor beta chain was recorded in a study of OX40 agonist ivuxolimab in advanced cancers. In the study overall: Participants, approximately 80% male, averaged around 60 years of age, ranging from 23 to 79.

Germline V gene lookup returns CDR1 SGHDT and CDR2 YYEEEE. The V and J ends lost 3 bases and 6 bases, in that order; junction bases with no gene match: 6. The CDR3 totals 13 residues. The repertoire was sequenced with immunoSEQ multiplex PCR; TCRdb's copy has only in-frame clones and lacks some. There are some 73,000 clones in the sample; 70% to 90% occur only once, and 11% lies in the top ten. The clonotype comes from an adult with an advanced solid tumor such as melanoma, head and neck, liver or kidney cancer. This rearrangement joins TRBV5-6 to TRBJ2-7; 7 nucleotides match TRBD2. Material: CD4+ or CD8+ T cells sorted from blood, obtained in a trial of the OX40 agonist ivuxolimab. CDR3 sequence reads: CASSWAGVGEQYF. As DNA, the CDR3 is TGTGCCAGCAGCTGGGCGGGAGTTGGCGAGCAGTACTTC.